Presented here are 14 T cell receptor beta chains from one specimen sequenced in a study of shared clonotypes between healthy human individuals. The assay was immunoSEQ multiplex PCR, and TCRdb's table has in-frame clones only and misses some. Here the sample spans millions of clones, 85% to 95% being singletons. It was CD45RO-negative cells, positively selected for CCR7, that made up naive CD8 cells, with terminally differentiated effector memory CD45RA+ cells excluded. The specimen sequenced was naive CD8+ T cells sorted from blood. Receptors originate from a man younger than 35 in good health.

This chain uses TRBV7-9 with TRBJ2-7; TRBD1 might be the D (5 bases). Germline V gives CDR1 SEHNR, CDR2 FQNEAQ (reference sequence). The CDR3 consists of 12 residues. V dropped 1 base and J dropped 6 bases, with 7 bases sitting between them. This CDR3 reads CASSLGRVEQYF. The CDR3 DNA reads TGTGCCAGCAGCTTAGGCAGGGTCGAGCAGTACTTC.

A remark on this clone: The same CDR3 can be traced to other DNA sequences in this sample. The V gene is TRBV28, the J gene TRBJ2-7, with D unclear. The CDR3 sequence is 10 residues long. The V end lost 2 bases, the J end lost 7 bases, and 3 bases lay between the germline ends. CDR1 is MDHEN and CDR2 is SYDVKM in the germline V gene. The CDR3 region is CASSLGEQYF. The CDR3 nucleotides are TGTGCCAGCAGTTTAGGGGAGCAGTACTTC.

V and J are TRBV10-2 and TRBJ2-1, with D hard to call. V lost 7 bases to trimming and J lost 7 bases, with 11 bases between them. The CDR3 has 12 amino acids. Germline V gene lookup returns CDR1 WSHSY and CDR2 SAAADI. The CDR3 is CASTSTGNEQFF. CDR3 coding DNA: TGCGCCAGCACTTCGACCGGGAATGAGCAGTTCTTC.

As to this clone: The sample holds other DNA sequences that translate to the same CDR3. V gene TRBV6-5 combines with J gene TRBJ2-5; 7 nucleotides match TRBD1. This CDR3 is 13 amino acids long. CDR1 and CDR2 from the germline V gene are MNHEY and SVGAGI. The trim removed 4 bases at V and 3 bases at J, leaving 2 bases unmatched. Written as DNA, the CDR3 is TGTGCCAGCAGTTGGGACAGCGAAGAGACCCAGTACTTC. Translating it yields CASSWDSEETQYF.

The chain carries TRBV1 and TRBJ2-1; the D call of TRBD2 is as the table states it, not checked on the DNA. TRBV1 is given as a pseudogene. The CDR3 contains 14 residues. The CDR3 protein is CTSSPGGPYNEQFF. The DNA for the CDR3 is TGCACCAGCAGTCCGGGGGGCCCCTACAATGAGCAGTTCTTC.

The chain has TRBV9 and TRBJ2-6, with D perhaps TRBD1 (6 bases). Trimming pared 2 bases from V and 4 bases from J, leaving 13 bases between. CDR1 is SGDLS and CDR2 is YYNGEE in the germline V gene. The CDR3 extends over 16 amino acids. This CDR3 is CASSVPQGTGANVLTF. CDR3 bases: TGTGCCAGCAGCGTTCCGCAGGGGACCGGGGCCAACGTCCTGACTTTC. Together with reference TRBV9 and TRBJ2-6, the CDR3 gives the full variable domain: DSGVTQTPKHLITATGQRVTLRCSPRSGDLSVYWYQQSLDQGLQFLIQYYNGEERAKGNILERFSAQQFPDLHSELNLSSLELGDSALYFCASSVPQGTGANVLTFGAGSRLTVL.

The rearrangement links TRBV2 to TRBJ1-3; D unresolved. CDR1 and CDR2 from the germline V gene are SNHLY and FYNNEI. The CDR3 contains 14 residues. V was pared by 10 bases and J by 0 bases, with 13 bases between. Here the CDR3 reads CATWTANSGNTIYF. DNA of the CDR3: TGTGCCACTTGGACGGCAAACTCTGGAAACACCATATATTTT. The full variable domain, rest sourced from reference TRBV2 and TRBJ1-3, is EPEVTQTPSHQVTQMGQEVILRCVPISNHLYFYWYRQILGQKVEFLVSFYNNEISEKSEIFDDQFSVERPDGSNFTLKIRSTKLEDSAMYFCATWTANSGNTIYFGEGSWLTVV.

The chain employs TRBV4-1 and TRBJ1-3, with D perhaps TRBD1 (5 bases). Germline assignment: CDR1 MGHRA and CDR2 YSYEKL. Between the trimmed V and J ends, which lost 1 base and 0 bases, there was a span of 19 bases. The CDR3 loop spans 19 amino acids. The CDR3 nucleotides are TGCGCCAGCAGCCAAGCCATGGGGACTCTAGTGGGCTCTGGAAACACCATATATTTT. This gives the protein CASSQAMGTLVGSGNTIYF.

The gene calls are TRBV27 and TRBJ1-2; 8 bases match TRBD1. Germline loops: CDR1 MNHEY, CDR2 SMNVEV (reference sequence). J gave up 8 bases and V 2 bases, and 7 bases lay outside the gene matches. The CDR3 totals 14 residues. The CDR3 coding sequence is TGTGCCAGCAGTTTAAGTCAGGGGGCGCACGGCTACACCTTC. Its protein is CASSLSQGAHGYTF.

V gene TRBV10-1 combines with J gene TRBJ1-6, with a possible D match to TRBD1 (5 bases). The CDR3 loop spans 14 amino acids. Looked up from germline, CDR1 is WNHNN and CDR2 is SYGVQD (reference sequence). V shed 6 bases and J shed 5 bases, with 11 bases lying between them. For the CDR3, the DNA is TGCGCCAGCAGCGAGGGGCTGGATAATTCACCCCTCCACTTT. It codes for CASSEGLDNSPLHF.

A single count supports this clone. The chain has TRBV7-9 and TRBJ2-3, with a tentative D call TRBD2 (5 bases). Trimming shortened V by 3 bases and J by 0 bases, and 10 bases separated the two germline ends. This CDR3 contains 15 residues. Germline V lookup: CDR1 SEHNR, CDR2 FQNEAQ (reference sequence). In DNA form, the CDR3 reads TGTGCCAGCAGCTTTGAAGGCGGGAGCACAGATACGCAGTATTTT. It translates to CASSFEGGSTDTQYF. The variable domain in full, completed from reference TRBV7-9 and TRBJ2-3, reads DTGVSQNPRHKITKRGQNVTFRCDPISEHNRLYWYRQTLGQGPEFLTYFQNEAQLEKSRLLSDRFSAERPKGSFSTLEIQRTEQGDSAMYLCASSFEGGSTDTQYFGPGTRLTVL.

Only a few counts were recorded for this clone. The chain uses TRBV28 and TRBJ1-3; D uncertain. Germline V CDR1 and CDR2: MDHEN, SYDVKM. The CDR3 has 14 amino acids. Trimming pared 7 bases from V and 2 bases from J, leaving 12 bases between. The CDR3 DNA is TGTGCCAGCACGGAGACTCGGACTGGAAACACCATATATTTT. Translating gives CASTETRTGNTIYF.

CDR3 region: CASSFHPGETIYF. The CDR3 nucleotides read TGTGCCAGCAGTTTCCATCCCGGTGAAACCATATATTTT. This chain joins TRBV28 and TRBJ1-3; D is unresolved. The CDR3 is 13 residues long. Trimming pared 3 bases from V and 10 bases from J, leaving 13 bases between. CDR1 is MDHEN, CDR2 SYDVKM, per germline.

The table lists this clone with a count of one. The chain joins TRBV27 to TRBJ2-7; TRBD2 aligns across 12 bases. Germline V gene lookup returns CDR1 MNHEY and CDR2 SMNVEV (reference sequence). The CDR3 has 14 residues. Losses at the gene ends were 8 bases for V and 3 bases for J; bases not matched to a gene: 5. The CDR3 region has the DNA TGTGCCAGCGGGGGACTAGCGGGTCTCTACGAGCAGTACTTC. Its protein product is CASGGLAGLYEQYF.